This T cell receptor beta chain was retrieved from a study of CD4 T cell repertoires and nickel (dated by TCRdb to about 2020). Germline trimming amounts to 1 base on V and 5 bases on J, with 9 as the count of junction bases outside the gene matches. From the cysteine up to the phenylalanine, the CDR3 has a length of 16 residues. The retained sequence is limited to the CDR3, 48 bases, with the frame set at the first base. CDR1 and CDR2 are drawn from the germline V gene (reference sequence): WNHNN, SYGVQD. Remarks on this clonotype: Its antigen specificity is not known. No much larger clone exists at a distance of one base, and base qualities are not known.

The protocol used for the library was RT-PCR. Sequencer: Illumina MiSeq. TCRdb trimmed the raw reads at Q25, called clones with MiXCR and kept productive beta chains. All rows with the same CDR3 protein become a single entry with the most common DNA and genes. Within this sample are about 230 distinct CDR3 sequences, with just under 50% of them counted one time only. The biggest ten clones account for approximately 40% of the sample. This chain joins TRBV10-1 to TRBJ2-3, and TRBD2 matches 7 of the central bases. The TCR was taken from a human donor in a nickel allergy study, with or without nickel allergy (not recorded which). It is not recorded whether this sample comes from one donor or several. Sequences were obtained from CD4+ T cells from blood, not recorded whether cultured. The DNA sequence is TGCGCCAGCAGTGAGTACGGGAGCGGGGCACAAGATACGCAGTATTTT. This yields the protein CASSEYGSGAQDTQYF.